This TCR beta chain comes out of a study of beta chain features in type 1 diabetes. Overall study: The study found patients and healthy donors alike in age, gender and cell yields. Study results and caveats: Sequencing from cDNA could over-represent high-TCR-expressing cells. TCRB rearrangement may or may not be influenced by HLA type; here this remained unresolved.

The CDR3 runs to 14 residues. Germline V lookup: CDR1 MNHNY, CDR2 SVGAGI (reference sequence). V was cut by 4 bases and J by 4 bases, with 13 bases left in between. Regarding this clone: The antigen is not known.

All of the sorted populations showed purity greater than 95%. The sequenced template was cDNA made from the entire isolated RNA. Repertoires were generated with immunoSEQ multiplex PCR, while TCRdb's copy carries only in-frame clones and drops some. The sample yields under 400,000 clones, roughly 13% seen once. Sequenced material: naive CD4+ T cells from blood. The rearrangement joins TRBV6-6 to TRBJ2-5, with D maybe TRBD2 (7 bases). The sequence came from a man aged 18 to 30 in good health. This CDR3 reads CASSFPRGGETQYF. For the CDR3, the DNA is TGTGCCAGCAGTTTTCCGAGGGGGGGAGAGACCCAGTACTTC.